The 32 T cell receptor beta chains presented below share a single source sample, sequenced in a study of blood T cell repertoires in COVID-19. TCRdb's copy holds only in-frame clones and misses some; the assay was immunoSEQ multiplex PCR. The sample shows roughly 53,000 clones, 77% of them seen only once. Material for sequencing was peripheral blood. The receptors were gathered from a man aged 65 to 79 with active or convalescent COVID-19.

The chain has TRBV30 and TRBJ2-3, with D unresolved. Trimming pared 0 bases from V and 4 bases from J, leaving 8 bases between. In germline, CDR1 is GTSNPN, CDR2 SVGIG (reference sequence). This CDR3 is 13 amino acids long. The CDR3 DNA sequence: TGTGCCTGGAGTGTACAAGTATCAGATACGCAGTATTTT. Amino acid sequence: CAWSVQVSDTQYF.

The genes are TRBV7-9 and TRBJ1-2; D remains unclear. The CDR3 spans 11 residues. Looked up from germline, CDR1 is SEHNR and CDR2 is FQNEAQ (reference sequence). V was trimmed by 7 bases and J by 8 bases, leaving 11 bases between them. The CDR3 sequence: CASTTAGGYTF. CDR3 sequence (DNA): TGTGCCAGCACTACAGCGGGGGGCTACACCTTC.

The chain has TRBV15 and TRBJ2-7; 9 bases match TRBD1. There are 15 residues in the CDR3. Trimming cost V 5 bases and J 2 bases; bases outside gene matches: 7. Germline V gene lookup returns CDR1 LNHNV and CDR2 YYDKDF (reference sequence). CDR3 bases: TGTGCCACCAGCCGTGACAGGGGGGAAACCTACGAGCAGTACTTC. Translation gives CATSRDRGETYEQYF.

This chain links TRBV14 with TRBJ1-3; D remains unclear. The CDR3 has 15 residues. The V and J ends lost 0 bases and 4 bases respectively, with 10 bases between them. Per germline, CDR1 SGHDN and CDR2 FVKESK. The CDR3 DNA reads as TGTGCCAGCAGCCAAGAAACGCTGCGAGGAAACACCATATATTTT. It encodes CASSQETLRGNTIYF.

The chain links TRBV4-2 to TRBJ1-5; D not certain. Germline CDR1 and CDR2: LGHNA and YNFKEQ. Between the trimmed V and J ends, which lost 0 bases and 4 bases, there was a span of 10 bases. The length of the CDR3 is 15 residues. Here the CDR3 DNA reads TGTGCCAGCAGCCAAGAAATTCTTAGTAATCAGCCCCAGCATTTT. Translation gives CASSQEILSNQPQHF.

This clone was counted once. This chain links TRBV9 with TRBJ2-1; weak D call: TRBD1 (6 bases). Germline V CDR1 and CDR2: SGDLS, YYNGEE. The CDR3 extends over 14 amino acids. Between the trimmed V and J ends, which lost 2 bases and 8 bases, there was a span of 14 bases. This chain's CDR3 is CASSVQQGVDEQFF. The DNA of the CDR3 is TGTGCCAGCAGCGTGCAACAGGGTGTTGATGAGCAGTTCTTC. The full variable domain, its missing parts supplied by reference TRBV9 and TRBJ2-1, is DSGVTQTPKHLITATGQRVTLRCSPRSGDLSVYWYQQSLDQGLQFLIQYYNGEERAKGNILERFSAQQFPDLHSELNLSSLELGDSALYFCASSVQQGVDEQFFGPGTRLTVL.

The gene calls are TRBV13 and TRBJ2-3; TRBD2 aligns across 7 bases. This CDR3 has 15 amino acids. Germline V CDR1 and CDR2: PRHDT, FYEKMQ (reference sequence). Trimming removed 4 bases from V and 0 bases from J; junction bases left unmatched: 4. The CDR3 coding sequence is TGTGCCAGCAGCTCTGGACTAGGTAGCACAGATACGCAGTATTTT. It specifies CASSSGLGSTDTQYF. The variable domain in full, completed from reference TRBV13 and TRBJ2-3, reads AAGVIQSPRHLIKEKRETATLKCYPIPRHDTVYWYQQGPGQDPQFLISFYEKMQSDKGSIPDRFSAQQFSDYHSELNMSSLELGDSALYFCASSSGLGSTDTQYFGPGTRLTVL.

The chain carries TRBV24-1 and TRBJ1-5, with TRBD1 matching 9 bases. The CDR3 runs 15 residues. The J segment lost 5 bases and the V segment lost 3 bases, leaving 4 bases of the junction unmatched. The germline gives CDR1 KGHDR, CDR2 SFDVKD. CDR3 sequence reads: CATSDPRTGDQPQHF. Here the CDR3 DNA reads TGTGCCACCAGTGATCCCCGGACAGGGGATCAGCCCCAGCATTTT.

In this sample, this clone turned up once. The chain has TRBV6-6 and TRBJ1-6, with D unresolved. Looked up from germline, CDR1 is MNHNY and CDR2 is SVGAGI (reference sequence). The germline V and J ends were trimmed by 5 bases and 1 base, with 9 bases remaining between them. The CDR3 runs 15 residues. The CDR3 protein is CASSPDKSYNSPLHF. In nucleotides, the CDR3 is TGTGCCAGCAGTCCTGACAAGTCCTATAATTCACCCCTCCACTTT.

The gene calls are TRBV5-5 and TRBJ2-5, with D possibly TRBD1 on 6 matching bases. The CDR3 extends over 15 amino acids. V lost 3 bases and J 5 bases, leaving 17 bases between the germline ends. CDR1 and CDR2 (germline): SGHKS, YYEKEE (reference sequence). The CDR3: CASSWDTRFTETQYF. Here the CDR3 DNA reads TGTGCCAGCAGCTGGGACACTCGCTTTACGGAGACCCAGTACTTC.

This chain connects TRBV19 to TRBJ1-4; TRBD1 matches at 7 bases. Trimming at V came to 8 bases and at J to 3 bases, leaving 6 bases not matched to a gene. The length of the CDR3 is 14 residues. CDR1 is LNHDA and CDR2 is SQIVND in the germline V gene (reference sequence). This chain's CDR3 is CASDTGEANEKLFF. The DNA for the CDR3 is TGTGCCAGTGATACAGGGGAGGCTAATGAAAAACTGTTTTTT.

This chain uses TRBV19 with TRBJ1-1; D is undetermined. The ends were cut back, 2 bases at V and 4 bases at J, with 11 bases in the middle. Germline CDR1 reads LNHDA; CDR2 reads SQIVND (reference sequence). The CDR3 has 14 amino acids. The CDR3 here is CASSISRWSTEAFF. The CDR3, as DNA: TGTGCCAGTAGTATAAGCCGTTGGAGCACTGAAGCTTTCTTT.

The chain employs TRBV2 and TRBJ1-1; 9 bases are a match to TRBD1. The CDR3 is made up of 12 amino acids. With V trimmed by 8 bases and J by 5 bases, 3 bases remained unmatched. Germline assignment: CDR1 SNHLY and CDR2 FYNNEI. CDR3 sequence: CASGTGRTEAFF. The DNA for the CDR3 is TGTGCCAGCGGGACAGGGCGGACTGAAGCTTTCTTT.

This clone was recorded once. The V call is TRBV7-2, the J call TRBJ1-5, with D perhaps TRBD1 (5 bases). V was clipped by 5 bases and J by 7 bases, with 18 bases between them. CDR1 and CDR2 (germline): SGHTA, FQGNSA. The CDR3 is 15 amino acids. The CDR3 region has the DNA TGTGCCAGCAGCCCACCCCCGGGACTAGGACAGCCCCAGCATTTT. Its protein is CASSPPPGLGQPQHF.

V is TRBV14 and J is TRBJ2-1, with 9 bases fitting TRBD2. The trim removed 0 bases at V and 6 bases at J, leaving 3 bases unmatched. Germline loops: CDR1 SGHDN, CDR2 FVKESK. This CDR3 has 15 residues. The CDR3 DNA reads TGTGCCAGCAGCCAAGAAGGCGGGAGGGGCAATGAGCAGTTCTTC. The encoded protein is CASSQEGGRGNEQFF.

The chain joins TRBV5-5 to TRBJ2-3, with TRBD2 matching over 8 bases. V shed 4 bases, J shed 3 bases, and the junction held 7 bases outside the gene matches. The CDR3 consists of 15 residues. The germline CDR1 and CDR2 sequences are SGHKS and YYEKEE (reference sequence). CDR3 region: CASSRAGVSTDTQYF. The CDR3 DNA follows: TGTGCCAGCAGCCGAGCGGGAGTCAGTACAGATACGCAGTATTTT.

The V call is TRBV18, the J call TRBJ2-2; a weak D match, TRBD2 (6 bases). Per germline, CDR1 KGHSH and CDR2 LQKENI. V was pared by 3 bases and J by 5 bases, with 10 bases between. The CDR3 has 14 amino acids. The CDR3 is CASSPSGRTGELFF. In DNA form, the CDR3 reads TGTGCCAGCTCACCTTCGGGGAGGACCGGGGAGCTGTTTTTT.

The J gene is TRBJ1-1, the V gene TRBV4-1; D is unclear. Germline CDR1 MGHRA, CDR2 YSYEKL. Trimming pared 5 bases from V and 5 bases from J, leaving 12 bases between. The CDR3 spans 13 residues. This chain's CDR3 is CASSSRPGTEAFF. The DNA of the CDR3 is TGCGCCAGCAGCTCCCGTCCAGGAACTGAAGCTTTCTTT.

The chain combines TRBV7-9 with TRBJ1-5; a weak D match, TRBD1 (6 bases). The V and J ends lost 2 bases and 0 bases respectively, with 8 bases between them. The CDR3 is 15 residues long. The V gene's germline CDR1 is SEHNR and CDR2 FQNEAQ (reference sequence). CDR3 DNA sequence: TGTGCCAGCAGCTTAACAGGGCCTAGCAATCAGCCCCAGCATTTT. Translation gives CASSLTGPSNQPQHF. Supplemented by reference TRBV7-9 and TRBJ1-5, the full variable domain reads DTGVSQNPRHKITKRGQNVTFRCDPISEHNRLYWYRQTLGQGPEFLTYFQNEAQLEKSRLLSDRFSAERPKGSFSTLEIQRTEQGDSAMYLCASSLTGPSNQPQHFGDGTRLSIL.

V is TRBV7-9 and J is TRBJ2-7; 14 nucleotides align to TRBD2. V lost 4 bases, J lost 5 bases, and 7 bases stayed unmatched. Germline V gives CDR1 SEHNR, CDR2 FQNEAQ (reference sequence). This CDR3 has 16 amino acids. The CDR3 nucleotides read TGTGCCAGCAGCTCTCCGGGACTAGCGGGAGTGGACGAGCAGTACTTC. It yields the protein CASSSPGLAGVDEQYF.

V and J are TRBV3-1 (or the pseudogene TRBV3-2) and TRBJ2-4, with D possibly TRBD1 on 5 matching bases. The germline V gene encodes CDR1 LGHDT and CDR2 YNNKEL (reference sequence). V gave up 4 bases and J gave up 2 bases, with 21 bases separating them. This CDR3 has 18 amino acids. CDR3 in DNA: TGTGCCAGCAGCCCAAGAACATCGGCAGGGTTTACCAAAAACATTCAGTACTTC. Residues: CASSPRTSAGFTKNIQYF.

The V and J genes are TRBV6-5 and TRBJ1-3; D gene ambiguous. CDR1 is MNHEY, CDR2 SVGAGI, per germline. V lost 2 bases to trimming and J lost 1 base, with 9 bases between them. CDR3 length: 15 amino acids. Here the CDR3 DNA reads TGTGCCAGCAGTTACGCGGGGAAATCTGGAAACACCATATATTTT. It is translated as CASSYAGKSGNTIYF.

The chain carries TRBV27 and TRBJ2-7; 9 bases map to TRBD2. In germline, CDR1 is MNHEY, CDR2 SMNVEV (reference sequence). The ends lost 5 bases at V and 7 bases at J; junction bases unmatched: 3. The CDR3 runs to 12 residues. CDR3 sequence reads: CASSPRGGEQYF. The DNA of the CDR3 is TGTGCCAGCAGTCCGCGGGGGGGAGAGCAGTACTTC.

V is TRBV27 and J is TRBJ2-7, with TRBD1 as a possible D gene (6 bases). Germline V CDR1 and CDR2: MNHEY, SMNVEV (reference sequence). V was trimmed by 5 bases and J by 3 bases, leaving 17 bases between them. CDR3 length: 15 amino acids. The CDR3 region is CASSPGTPSIYEQYF. The CDR3 region has the DNA TGTGCCAGCAGTCCCGGGACACCTAGTATCTACGAGCAGTACTTC.

V gene TRBV7-3 combines with J gene TRBJ2-2; 8 positions match TRBD2. CDR1 and CDR2 from the germline V gene are SGHTA and FQGTGA. With V trimmed by 5 bases and J by 2 bases, 7 bases remained unmatched. This CDR3 has 16 residues. This chain's CDR3 is CASSQSGGYNTGELFF. The CDR3 region has the DNA TGTGCCAGCAGCCAAAGCGGGGGTTATAACACCGGGGAGCTGTTTTTT.

The count of this clone is one. V usage is TRBV2 and J usage is TRBJ1-1; D is ambiguous. The CDR3 consists of 15 residues. V shed 3 bases and J shed 3 bases, with 14 bases lying between them. Germline V gives CDR1 SNHLY, CDR2 FYNNEI. CDR3 sequence: CASSDFVAGDTEAFF. CDR3 DNA: TGTGCCAGCAGTGACTTCGTGGCCGGGGACACTGAAGCTTTCTTT.

This chain connects TRBV29-1 to TRBJ2-2; D might be TRBD1 (5 bases). Germline V gene sequence: CDR1 SQVTM, CDR2 ANQGSEA. There are 12 residues in the CDR3. With 5 bases removed from V and 5 bases from J, the gap between germline ends came to 9 bases. The CDR3 nucleotides are TGCAGCGTTCAGGGCCGGACCGGGGAGCTGTTTTTT. Residues: CSVQGRTGELFF.

The chain joins TRBV25-1 to TRBJ1-6, with 7 nucleotides matching TRBD1. The V segment lost 8 bases and the J segment 7 bases; nucleotides outside the gene matches: 8. The germline V gene encodes CDR1 MGHDK and CDR2 SYGVNS. The CDR3 has 14 amino acids. The DNA for the CDR3 is TGTGCCAGCGAGCCGGGACAGACGAATTCACCCCTCCACTTT. Protein: CASEPGQTNSPLHF.

The rearrangement joins TRBV6-4 to TRBJ1-5; no clear D. CDR1 is MRHNA and CDR2 is SNTAGT in the germline V gene. The CDR3 totals 13 residues. Deletions cut 6 bases from V and 0 bases from J, with 6 bases between. CDR3 nucleotides: TGTGCCAGCAGACAAGATAGCAATCAGCCCCAGCATTTT. Protein product: CASRQDSNQPQHF.

The CDR3 loop reads CASSYASSLNEQFF. CDR3 in DNA: TGTGCCAGCAGTTACGCCTCCAGTCTCAATGAGCAGTTCTTC. The chain recombines TRBV6-6 with TRBJ2-1; the D is unclear. The CDR3 has 14 amino acids. Germline loops: CDR1 MNHNY, CDR2 SVGAGI (reference sequence). V lost 2 bases and J 6 bases, leaving 11 bases between the germline ends.

This clone was detected only once. The chain combines TRBV3-1 (or the pseudogene TRBV3-2) with TRBJ1-4, with 8 bases aligning to TRBD1. CDR3 size: 16 residues. Germline V gives CDR1 LGHDT, CDR2 YNNKEL (reference sequence). V was pared by 4 bases and J by 4 bases, with 8 bases of the junction left unmatched. CDR3 in DNA: TGTGCCAGCAGCCGCCTCCCGACAGGGGTTAATGAAAAACTGTTTTTT. It yields the protein CASSRLPTGVNEKLFF.

The chain combines TRBV5-1 with TRBJ2-5, with 9 positions matching TRBD2. In germline, CDR1 is SGHRS, CDR2 YFSETQ. The trim removed 1 base at V and 4 bases at J, leaving 8 bases unmatched. This CDR3 is 16 amino acids long. In DNA, the CDR3 is TGCGCCAGCAGCTTGACCTCTAGCGGGGTCAGAGAGACCCAGTACTTC. This translates into CASSLTSSGVRETQYF.